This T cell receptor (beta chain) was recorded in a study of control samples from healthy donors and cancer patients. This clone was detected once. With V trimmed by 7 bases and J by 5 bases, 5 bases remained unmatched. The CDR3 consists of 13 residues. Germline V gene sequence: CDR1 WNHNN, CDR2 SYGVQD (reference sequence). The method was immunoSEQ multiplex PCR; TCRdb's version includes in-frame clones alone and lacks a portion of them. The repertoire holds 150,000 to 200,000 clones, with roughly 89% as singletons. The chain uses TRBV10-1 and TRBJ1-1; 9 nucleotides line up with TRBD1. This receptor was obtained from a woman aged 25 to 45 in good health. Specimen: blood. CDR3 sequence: CASTDRGETEAFF. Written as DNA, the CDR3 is TGCGCCAGCACCGACAGGGGGGAAACTGAAGCTTTCTTT.